This TCR beta chain was documented in a study of T cell responses to AZD1222 COVID-19 vaccine. Study-wide findings and caveats: Spike-specific TCR repertoires showed rising breadth and depth after two AZD1222 doses. After the peak T cell response, and only then, were repertoires sampled. Recipients of AZD1222 seropositive at baseline numbered only five or six. White British people made up most donors, females outnumbered males, and clonal diversity was possibly underestimated.

From germline, CDR1 is SGHRS and CDR2 YFSETQ. J gave up 8 bases and V 6 bases, and 9 bases lay outside the gene matches. The CDR3 runs to 14 residues. Clones were sequenced by immunoSEQ multiplex PCR, and TCRdb holds only the in-frame ones, with some missing. Of roughly 180,000 clones listed, less than 95% are singletons. On this clone: The antigen is not known.

The V and J genes are TRBV5-1 and TRBJ2-1; 9 bases match TRBD1. This clonotype was obtained from an adult in good health. The material was peripheral blood, obtained on day 0 of AZD1222 vaccination. As DNA, the CDR3 is TGCGCCAGCACCTTCGGGACAGGGCTTGATGAGCAGTTCTTC. Its translation: CASTFGTGLDEQFF.